This TCR beta chain was recovered during a study of blood T cell repertoires in COVID-19. For the study at large: COVID-19 samples from acute and convalescent phases originated in the United States, Italy and Spain. PBMCs, B-cell-depleted T cells, or T cells were the source of the cDNA or gDNA that made up the material.

In the original workflow: Reference gene primer amplification gave nucleated cell count estimates. Clones were sequenced by immunoSEQ multiplex PCR, and TCRdb holds only the in-frame ones, with some missing. V, J and clone size reflect that table, while D and trimming were determined from the DNA. The table includes about 180,000 clones, roughly 87% detected once. Looked up from germline, CDR1 is MGHRA and CDR2 is YSYEKL. The CDR3 totals 14 residues. Trimming cost V 0 bases and J 3 bases; bases outside gene matches: 0. V and J are TRBV4-1 and TRBJ2-7; TRBD2 aligns across 9 bases. The receptor was isolated from a man younger than 35 who had recovered from COVID-19. Sequencing was carried out using peripheral blood. CDR3 bases: TGCGCCAGCAGCCAAGATAGCGGGAGCTACGAGCAGTACTTC. It encodes CASSQDSGSYEQYF.